What follows are 18 T cell receptor beta chains derived from one specimen sequenced in a study of cytomegalovirus exposure and HLA in healthy donors. PCR was performed using 60 Vbeta and 13 Jbeta primers. The repertoire was sequenced with immunoSEQ multiplex PCR; TCRdb's copy has only in-frame clones and lacks some. The profile shows 100,000 or so clones, roughly 82% of them singletons. Material: PBMCs. Receptor source: a man aged 30 to 39 in good health and CMV-seropositive.

The genes are TRBV5-1 and TRBJ2-7; 10 bases match TRBD1. The CDR3 sequence is 15 residues long. V lost 3 bases and J lost 0; bases outside the gene matches: 3. Per germline, CDR1 SGHRS and CDR2 YFSETQ. For the CDR3, the DNA is TGCGCCAGCAGCTGGGACAGGGGAAACTCCTACGAGCAGTACTTC. Its translation: CASSWDRGNSYEQYF.

The chain couples TRBV7-9 to TRBJ2-1; 8 bases are shared with TRBD1. The CDR3 length is 13 residues. Unmatched junction bases numbered 9, after V lost 11 bases and J lost 6 bases. Germline CDR1 is SEHNR and CDR2 is FQNEAQ (reference sequence). In DNA form, the CDR3 reads TGTGCCTGCCGGGGACAGGCCGTCAATGAGCAGTTCTTC. It is translated as CACRGQAVNEQFF.

The chain carries TRBV7-8 and TRBJ1-3; D is perhaps TRBD1 (6 bases). The germline V and J ends were trimmed by 4 bases and 0 bases, with 16 bases remaining between them. Germline V gene data show CDR1 as SGHVS and CDR2 as FQNEAQ. The CDR3 is 17 residues long. The CDR3 sequence is CASSSQPGGLSGNTIYF. The DNA of the CDR3 is TGTGCCAGCAGCTCCCAGCCGGGGGGCCTCTCTGGAAACACCATATATTTT.

The chain couples TRBV18 to TRBJ2-1, with 8 positions matching TRBD2. After removal of 0 bases from V and 5 bases from J, the junction contained 9 bases not matched to a gene. CDR1 and CDR2 (germline): KGHSH, LQKENI. There are 17 residues in the CDR3. The CDR3 loop is CASSPPIEREFNNEQFF. The DNA for the CDR3 is TGTGCCAGCTCACCACCGATAGAGCGGGAGTTCAACAATGAGCAGTTCTTC.

J is TRBJ2-7 and V is TRBV12-5; possible D gene TRBD1, 5 bases. The CDR3 has 14 residues. Deletions cut 2 bases from V and 5 bases from J, with 13 bases between. Germline V gene data show CDR1 as LGHNT and CDR2 as FRNRAP. CDR3 bases: TGTGCTAGTGGTTTGCCCCAGGGAAACAACGAGCAGTACTTC. Translated, it gives CASGLPQGNNEQYF.

V and J are TRBV6-4 and TRBJ2-1; weak D call: TRBD2 (6 bases). CDR3 length: 14 amino acids. V dropped 6 bases and J dropped 8 bases, with 17 bases sitting between them. Germline CDR1 is MRHNA and CDR2 is SNTAGT. The DNA for the CDR3 is TGTGCCAGCAGGCGAGATTTACTAGCCCATGAGCAGTTCTTC. Its protein is CASRRDLLAHEQFF.

This clone was counted only a few times. The V call is TRBV5-1, the J call TRBJ2-7; D is undetermined. CDR1 is SGHRS and CDR2 is YFSETQ in the germline V gene. Trimming took 0 bases from V and 7 from J, leaving 8 bases between them. This CDR3 region has 12 residues. The chain's CDR3 is CASSLVEWEQYF. CDR3 DNA sequence: TGCGCCAGCAGCTTGGTGGAGTGGGAGCAGTACTTC.

The V and J genes are TRBV28 and TRBJ2-7, with D maybe TRBD1 (6 bases). Per germline, CDR1 MDHEN and CDR2 SYDVKM. This CDR3 is built from 13 residues. With 6 bases removed from V and 4 bases from J, the gap between germline ends came to 13 bases. CDR3 protein: CASSTGQLYEQYF. CDR3 DNA sequence: TGTGCCAGCAGCACTGGACAGTTATACGAGCAGTACTTC.

The gene calls are TRBV5-4 and TRBJ2-3; 11 bases fit TRBD1. Germline V gene sequence: CDR1 SGHNT, CDR2 YYREEE (reference sequence). V gave up 4 bases and J gave up 3 bases; unmatched junction bases: 7. The CDR3 runs 16 residues. In DNA form, the CDR3 reads TGTGCCAGCAGCGAGGGGGACAGGGGGTTAACAGATACGCAGTATTTT. This sequence encodes CASSEGDRGLTDTQYF.

This clone was recorded a few times. The chain has TRBV5-1 and TRBJ2-3, with 8 nucleotides matching TRBD1. V dropped 1 base and J dropped 2; count of bases not matched to a gene: 12. This CDR3 has 18 residues. Germline CDR1 is SGHRS and CDR2 is YFSETQ. CDR3 sequence: CASSLNFQGAVATDTQYF. The CDR3 nucleotides read TGCGCCAGCAGCTTGAACTTCCAGGGGGCTGTTGCCACAGATACGCAGTATTTT.

In its sample, this clone was seen a few times. The chain uses TRBV27 and TRBJ1-5; D unclear. Germline values: CDR1 MNHEY, CDR2 SMNVEV (reference sequence). V was clipped by 8 bases and J by 1 base, with 15 bases between them. This CDR3 is built from 15 residues. CDR3 loop: CASGSRVSSNQPQHF. The CDR3 region has the DNA TGTGCCAGCGGCAGTCGGGTGTCGAGCAATCAGCCCCAGCATTTT.

CDR3 DNA: TGTGCCAGTAGTCCTGGACAGGGCCACCAGCCCCAGCATTTT. This translates into CASSPGQGHQPQHF. The V call is TRBV19, the J call TRBJ1-5; 8 nucleotides match TRBD1. The germline gives CDR1 LNHDA, CDR2 SQIVND (reference sequence). V trimming: 5 bases; J trimming: 7 bases; junction bases outside the gene matches: 7. This CDR3 is built from 14 residues.

This chain connects TRBV30 to TRBJ2-2, with TRBD2 as a possible D gene (5 bases). The CDR3 contains 14 residues. The germline V gene has CDR1 GTSNPN and CDR2 SVGIG (reference sequence). Trimming took off 0 bases at V and 7 bases at J, with 12 bases between the two ends. DNA of the CDR3: TGTGCCTGGAGTGTAAGGGAGAAGTTCGGGGAGCTGTTTTTT. Its translation is CAWSVREKFGELFF.

This clone appeared a few times. The CDR3 region is CASSPAVGTGVNEQFF. The DNA for the CDR3 is TGTGCCAGCTCTCCGGCCGTCGGGACAGGGGTCAATGAGCAGTTCTTC. V gene TRBV18 combines with J gene TRBJ2-1, with TRBD1 matching 10 bases. Germline trimming cut 6 bases from V and 6 bases from J; bases unmatched to any gene: 11. The CDR3 totals 16 residues. Per germline, CDR1 KGHSH and CDR2 LQKENI.

The V and J genes are TRBV2 and TRBJ2-6, with 11 nucleotides matching TRBD1. Trimming took 5 bases from V and 2 from J; bases not matched to a gene: 5. Germline V gene data show CDR1 as SNHLY and CDR2 as FYNNEI. This CDR3 spans 17 amino acids. CDR3 loop: CASSPGTGGAGANVLTF. In DNA, the CDR3 is TGTGCCAGCAGTCCCGGGACAGGGGGGGCTGGGGCCAACGTCCTGACTTTC.

This clone was recorded a few times. This chain uses TRBV7-9 with TRBJ1-1; no clear D. The CDR3 is 12 amino acids. The V end lost 3 bases, the J end lost 2 bases, and 4 bases lay between the germline ends. Germline V lookup: CDR1 SEHNR, CDR2 FQNEAQ (reference sequence). CDR3 coding DNA: TGTGCCAGCAGCTTCCATAACACTGAAGCTTTCTTT. It is translated as CASSFHNTEAFF.

The V and J genes are TRBV28 and TRBJ1-4; 7 nucleotides align to TRBD1. CDR3 length: 16 residues. Trimming removed 4 bases from V and 0 bases from J; junction bases left unmatched: 5. Germline V CDR1 and CDR2: MDHEN, SYDVKM. The CDR3 nucleotides read TGTGCCAGCAGTTCAATAGGACAGGCAACTAATGAAAAACTGTTTTTT. Protein product: CASSSIGQATNEKLFF.

This clone was detected a few times. The V gene is TRBV23-1, the J gene TRBJ2-7, with D possibly matching TRBD1 (5 bases). TRBV23-1 is given ORF status, its function remaining uncertain. This CDR3 is 12 amino acids long. V lost 9 bases and J 2 bases, leaving 11 bases between the germline ends. DNA for the CDR3: TGCGCCAGGAGGACATGGACCTACGAGCAGTACTTC. It translates to CARRTWTYEQYF.